The 26 T cell receptor beta chains below were found in one sample sequenced in a study of molecular identifiers for immune sequencing clone quantification. In TCRdb, the PCR reads were re-called with MiXCR into one record per CDR3 protein. The sample shows just under 650,000 distinct CDR3 sequences, about 20% of them seen only once. The specimen was naive CD8+ T cells from blood, with Jurkat cell RNA spiked in. Subset specified: FACS-sorted CD8+CD4-CCR7+CD45RA+ naive T cells. Receptors originate from a human donor in good health. Some libraries in this study had Jurkat cell RNA spiked in.

Concerning this clonotype itself: A read error may explain this, as a much larger clone is one base away. V is TRBV9 and J is TRBJ2-7; 7 nucleotides align to TRBD1. Trimming removed 1 base from V and 2 bases from J; junction bases left unmatched: 6. The CDR3 has 15 amino acids. The V gene's germline CDR1 is SGDLS and CDR2 YYNGEE. The CDR3 spells CASSVRGTAAYEQYF. CDR3 coding DNA: TGTGCCAGCAGCGTAAGGGGGACAGCGGCCTACGAGCAGTACTTC.

This clonotype was recorded at least ten times. The J gene is TRBJ2-3, the V gene TRBV11-2; TRBD2 aligns across 7 bases. Germline CDR1 SGHAT, CDR2 FQNNGV. The junction had 11 bases not matched to a gene; V was cut back by 5 bases and J by 6 bases. This CDR3 has 15 residues. As DNA, the CDR3 is TGTGCCAGCAGCCTCGTGGGAGGGCCGTCGGATACGCAGTATTTT. It is translated as CASSLVGGPSDTQYF.

In this sample, this clonotype turned up many times. The J gene is TRBJ2-3, the V gene TRBV7-2, with D unresolved. CDR3 size: 16 residues. Deletions cut 5 bases from V and 3 bases from J, with 18 bases between. Per the germline V gene, CDR1 is SGHTA and CDR2 is FQGNSA. CDR3 DNA sequence: TGTGCCAGCAGCCCCATGAAGGGTATCGGAACAGATACGCAGTATTTT. Translation: CASSPMKGIGTDTQYF.

This clonotype showed up many times. The chain employs TRBV6-5 and TRBJ2-7; possible D gene TRBD2, 5 bases. Trimming stripped 1 base from V and 6 bases from J, with 10 bases between. The CDR3 is 13 residues long. The V gene's germline CDR1 is MNHEY and CDR2 SVGAGI. For the CDR3, the DNA is TGTGCCAGCAGTTACTGGGTCAGCGGCGAGCAGTACTTC. Translating gives CASSYWVSGEQYF.

This clonotype was observed at least ten times. In DNA, the CDR3 is TGCGCCAGCAGCCAAGTGTTGGGCAGGACAGATACGCAGTATTTT. Residues: CASSQVLGRTDTQYF. The chain has TRBV4-1 and TRBJ2-3; D unresolved. CDR1 MGHRA and CDR2 YSYEKL come from the germline V gene. V shed 1 base and J shed 3 bases, with 11 bases lying between them. This CDR3 contains 15 residues.

Regarding this clonotype: A junction end diverges from the germline sequence, so it may reflect a read error. This sequence joins TRBV6-5 and TRBJ2-7, with 14 bases aligning to TRBD2. The CDR3 loop spans 19 amino acids. Germline CDR1 reads MNHEY; CDR2 reads SVGAGI. CDR3 amino acids: CASGYSSGLAGVGFDEQYF. In DNA form, the CDR3 reads TGTGCCAGCGGTTACTCCTCGGGACTAGCGGGAGTGGGATTTGACGAGCAGTACTTC.

Turning to this clonotype: Possible read error: a much larger clone is one base away. The J gene is TRBJ2-7, the V gene TRBV7-9, with 9 bases matching TRBD2. The CDR3 sequence is 15 residues long. Looked up from germline, CDR1 is SEHNR and CDR2 is FQNEAQ (reference sequence). The CDR3 spells CASSPPGSGGSEQNF. CDR3 bases: TGTGCCAGCAGCCCCCCCGGTAGCGGGGGTTCCGAGCAGAACTTC.

This clonotype was seen repeatedly, ten times or more. The rearrangement links TRBV9 to TRBJ2-3; 9 positions match TRBD2. The trim removed 3 bases at V and 2 bases at J, leaving 4 bases unmatched. The CDR3 length is 15 residues. Germline lookup yields CDR1 SGDLS and CDR2 YYNGEE. As DNA, the CDR3 is TGTGCCAGCAGCGCTAGCGGGGCGACCACAGATACGCAGTATTTT. It is translated as CASSASGATTDTQYF.

This clonotype was found many times. The V call is TRBV4-1, the J call TRBJ1-3; D not certain. The CDR3 covers 14 residues. Germline loops: CDR1 MGHRA, CDR2 YSYEKL. V dropped 8 bases and J dropped 0 bases, with 11 bases sitting between them. The CDR3: CASRSASSGNTIYF. CDR3 sequence (DNA): TGCGCCAGCCGGTCAGCCTCCTCTGGAAACACCATATATTTT.

Comments on this clonotype: Mismatch with germline at one junction end may stem from a read error. J is TRBJ2-2 and V is TRBV12-3 or TRBV12-4, with 9 bases aligning to TRBD1. The CDR3 has 15 residues. This chain's CDR3 is CASSKGQGFPGELSF. CDR3 coding DNA: TGTGCCAGCAGTAAGGGACAGGGTTTCCCCGGGGAGCTGTCTTTT.

This clonotype has ten or more counts. The rearrangement joins TRBV12-3 or TRBV12-4 to TRBJ1-1; unclear D gene. The germline V and J ends were trimmed by 5 bases and 2 bases, with 6 bases remaining between them. The CDR3 is 12 amino acids. CDR3 DNA: TGTGCCAGCAGTCTCTATAACACTGAAGCTTTCTTT. Encoded protein: CASSLYNTEAFF.

This clonotype was counted at least ten times. The chain has TRBV30 and TRBJ2-7; 8 bases fit TRBD1. CDR3 length equals 14 residues. The germline gives CDR1 GTSNPN, CDR2 SVGIG (reference sequence). J gave up 3 bases and V 0 bases, and 4 bases lay outside the gene matches. The CDR3 nucleotides read TGTGCCTGGAGTGTGACAGGGGTGGGCTACGAGCAGTACTTC. Its protein is CAWSVTGVGYEQYF.

This clonotype was seen at least ten times. The chain is built from TRBV27 and TRBJ2-7; 10 bases are a match to TRBD1. Trimming at V came to 6 bases and at J to 5 bases, leaving 7 bases not matched to a gene. This CDR3 contains 14 residues. The germline V gene encodes CDR1 MNHEY and CDR2 SMNVEV (reference sequence). The CDR3 sequence: CASRKPGTGDEQYF. The CDR3 DNA is TGTGCCAGCAGAAAACCTGGGACAGGGGACGAGCAGTACTTC.

The rearrangement links TRBV9 to TRBJ2-1, with D possibly being TRBD2 (5 bases). Per the germline V gene, CDR1 is SGDLS and CDR2 is YYNGEE. This CDR3 has 15 amino acids. The V and J ends lost 2 bases and 0 bases respectively, with 9 bases between them. CDR3 bases: TGTGCCAGCAGCGTGGAGGCGAACTCCTACAATGAGCAGTTCTTC. Encoded protein: CASSVEANSYNEQFF.

This clonotype was found a few times. The J gene is TRBJ2-2, the V gene TRBV11-3, with TRBD1 as a possible D gene (5 bases). The CDR3 has 14 residues. With 5 bases removed from V and 2 bases from J, the gap between germline ends came to 9 bases. Germline loops: CDR1 SGHNT, CDR2 YENEEA. The CDR3 DNA is TGTGCCAGCAGCACCGACAGTAACACCGGGGAGCTGTTTTTT. Translated: CASSTDSNTGELFF.

The chain carries TRBV7-9 and TRBJ2-7; TRBD1 aligns across 9 bases. Germline V gene sequence: CDR1 SEHNR, CDR2 FQNEAQ (reference sequence). This CDR3 contains 16 residues. V was pared by 1 base and J by 4 bases, with 8 bases of the junction left unmatched. The CDR3 loop is CASSLVPGQGFYEQYF. The CDR3 DNA reads TGTGCCAGCAGCTTAGTGCCGGGACAGGGTTTTTACGAGCAGTACTTC. The variable domain in full, with the rest retrieved from reference TRBV7-9 and TRBJ2-7, is DTGVSQNPRHKITKRGQNVTFRCDPISEHNRLYWYRQTLGQGPEFLTYFQNEAQLEKSRLLSDRFSAERPKGSFSTLEIQRTEQGDSAMYLCASSLVPGQGFYEQYFGPGTRLTVT.

This clonotype was detected many times. The chain uses TRBV24-1 and TRBJ1-5; a possible D gene is TRBD1 (5 bases). The CDR3 consists of 13 residues. The germline V and J ends were trimmed by 6 bases and 7 bases, with 12 bases remaining between them. CDR1 and CDR2 from the germline V gene are KGHDR and SFDVKD. CDR3 nucleotides: TGTGCCACCAGTCCAGGGTTTGACCAGCCCCAGCATTTT. Its protein is CATSPGFDQPQHF.

The J gene is TRBJ2-1, the V gene TRBV7-8, with 7 bases that match TRBD1. Trimming at V came to 4 bases and at J to 5 bases, leaving 11 bases not matched to a gene. This CDR3 is built from 16 residues. The germline V gene has CDR1 SGHVS and CDR2 FQNEAQ. DNA for the CDR3: TGTGCCAGCAGCTACGCCGGGACAGTTTTCGACAATGAGCAGTTCTTC. Its protein is CASSYAGTVFDNEQFF.

This clonotype has more than one count but fewer than ten. V is TRBV10-3 and J is TRBJ2-7; perhaps D is TRBD1 or TRBD2 (5 bases each). Germline values: CDR1 ENHRY, CDR2 SYGVKD. The CDR3 spans 16 residues. Trimming cost V 4 bases and J 0 bases, with 16 bases left between them. The CDR3 region is CAISVSPGTSSYEQYF. The DNA for the CDR3 is TGTGCCATCAGTGTGTCTCCAGGGACCAGCTCCTACGAGCAGTACTTC.

This clonotype turned up a few times. V and J are TRBV12-5 and TRBJ2-1; unclear D gene. The ends were cut back, 3 bases at V and 7 bases at J, with 16 bases in the middle. CDR1 and CDR2 (germline): LGHNT, FRNRAP. CDR3 length equals 15 residues. The DNA of the CDR3 is TGTGCTAGTGGTTTTTCCTTGGCGGTTGGTAATGAGCAGTTCTTC. This translates into CASGFSLAVGNEQFF.

This clonotype has a handful of counts. V is TRBV27 and J is TRBJ2-3; maybe TRBD2 (5 bases). V lost 4 bases to trimming and J lost 5 bases, with 13 bases between them. The germline V gene has CDR1 MNHEY and CDR2 SMNVEV (reference sequence). This CDR3 has 14 amino acids. CDR3 in amino acids: CASSSRARGDTQYF. For the CDR3, the DNA is TGTGCCAGCAGTTCCCGGGCCCGGGGAGATACGCAGTATTTT.

In the case of this clonotype: A single base separates this from a much larger clone, so it may be a read error. The V and J genes are TRBV24-1 and TRBJ2-3; D is perhaps TRBD1 (5 bases). Per germline, CDR1 KGHDR and CDR2 SFDVKD. CDR3 length equals 13 residues. CDR3 loop: CATSDLARDTRYF. CDR3 sequence (DNA): TGTGCCACCAGTGATTTGGCCAGGGATACGCGGTATTTT.

This clonotype occurred many times. This chain connects TRBV20-1 to TRBJ2-4; D perhaps matches TRBD1 (6 bases). CDR3 length equals 15 residues. Germline V gene sequence: CDR1 DFQATT, CDR2 SNEGSKA (reference sequence). Trimming cost V 5 bases and J 0 bases, with 14 bases left between them. Here the CDR3 reads CSAHPDSLAKNIQYF. The CDR3 DNA is TGCAGTGCTCATCCGGACAGTCTAGCCAAAAACATTCAGTACTTC.

This clonotype showed up many times. V gene TRBV4-1 combines with J gene TRBJ1-4; D unresolved. V was trimmed by 0 bases and J by 13 bases, leaving 18 bases between them. CDR1 is MGHRA, CDR2 YSYEKL, per germline. The CDR3 has 15 residues. The CDR3 here is CASSQDLQWGAGLFF. As DNA, the CDR3 is TGCGCCAGCAGCCAAGATCTTCAGTGGGGAGCGGGACTGTTTTTT.

CDR3 protein: CASSPNSRNPNTGELFF. In DNA, the CDR3 is TGCGCCAGCAGCCCCAATAGCCGAAACCCGAACACCGGGGAGCTGTTTTTT. The V gene is TRBV5-1, the J gene TRBJ2-2; no clear D gene. Germline V gives CDR1 SGHRS, CDR2 YFSETQ. The CDR3 is 17 residues long. V was cut by 4 bases and J by 0 bases, with 16 bases left in between.

At least ten counts were recorded for this clonotype. This sequence joins TRBV6-5 and TRBJ1-2; 7 bases are a match to TRBD1. In germline, CDR1 is MNHEY, CDR2 SVGAGI. There are 16 residues in the CDR3. J gave up 3 bases and V 6 bases, and 13 bases lay outside the gene matches. CDR3 nucleotide sequence: TGTGCCAGCAGCCCCGTCCTGGGGACAGCTCACTATGGCTACACCTTC. Protein sequence: CASSPVLGTAHYGYTF.